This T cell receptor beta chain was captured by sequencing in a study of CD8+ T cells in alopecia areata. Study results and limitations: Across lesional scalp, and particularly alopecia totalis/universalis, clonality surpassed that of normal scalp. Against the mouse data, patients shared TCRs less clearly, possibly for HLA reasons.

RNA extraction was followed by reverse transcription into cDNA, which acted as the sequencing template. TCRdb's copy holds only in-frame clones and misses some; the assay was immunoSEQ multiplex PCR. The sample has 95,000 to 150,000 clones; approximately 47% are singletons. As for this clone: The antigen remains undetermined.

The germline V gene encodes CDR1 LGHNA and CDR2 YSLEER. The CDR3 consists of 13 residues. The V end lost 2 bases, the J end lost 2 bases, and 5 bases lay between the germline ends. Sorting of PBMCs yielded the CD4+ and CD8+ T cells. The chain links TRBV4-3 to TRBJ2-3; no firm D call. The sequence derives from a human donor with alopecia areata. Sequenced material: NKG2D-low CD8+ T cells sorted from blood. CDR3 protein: CASSQTLTDTQYF. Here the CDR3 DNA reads TGCGCCAGCAGCCAAACTCTCACAGATACGCAGTATTTT.